The TCR beta chain described here comes from a study of blood T cell repertoires in COVID-19. TCRdb's copy holds only in-frame clones and misses some; the assay was immunoSEQ multiplex PCR. The table shows about 43,000 clones, with 87% occurring only once. A single count supports this clone. Germline V gene data show CDR1 as SGHVS and CDR2 as FQNEAQ. Trimming shortened V by 5 bases and J by 3 bases, and 14 bases separated the two germline ends. The CDR3 consists of 14 residues. The J gene is TRBJ2-7, the V gene TRBV7-8; D is possibly TRBD1 (5 bases). Material: peripheral blood. The sequence derives from an elderly woman with active COVID-19. In DNA form, the CDR3 reads TGTGCCAGCAGCCTCCTCTGGGGCAGCTACGAGCAGTACTTC. Translating gives CASSLLWGSYEQYF.